A single sample gave rise to the 21 T cell receptor beta chains below, sequenced in a study of memory CD4+ T cells and cytomegalovirus serostatus. Single viable CD3+CD4+CD8-CD45RO+ cells were sorted as the memory CD4+ T cells. Assay: immunoSEQ multiplex PCR; the TCRdb copy retains only in-frame clones and omits some. Of tens of thousands of clones listed, around four fifths are singletons. The sample taken for sequencing was memory CD4+ T cells from blood. The receptors stem from an adult in good health and CMV-seronegative.

The CDR3 coding sequence is TGTGCCAGCAGGATTAGCGACACTAACACAGATACGCAGTATTTT. Encoded protein: CASRISDTNTDTQYF. The chain recombines TRBV2 with TRBJ2-3; tentatively, D is TRBD2 (5 bases). Germline V gene sequence: CDR1 SNHLY, CDR2 FYNNEI. The CDR3 sequence is 15 residues long. Trimming took 6 bases from V and 2 from J, leaving 15 bases between them.

The rearrangement links TRBV7-2 to TRBJ2-7; 7 bases agree with TRBD1. CDR1 SGHTA and CDR2 FQGNSA come from the germline V gene. With V trimmed by 6 bases and J by 0 bases, 5 bases remained unmatched. There are 14 residues in the CDR3. Here the CDR3 reads CASSRDRSSYEQYF. The CDR3 DNA reads as TGTGCCAGCAGTCGGGACAGAAGCTCCTACGAGCAGTACTTC. Full variable domain (outside the CDR3, taken from reference TRBV7-2 and TRBJ2-7): GAGVSQSPSNKVTEKGKDVELRCDPISGHTALYWYRQSLGQGLEFLIYFQGNSAPDKSGLPSDRFSAERTGGSVSTLTIQRTQQEDSAVYLCASSRDRSSYEQYFGPGTRLTVT.

The gene calls are TRBV7-2 and TRBJ1-6, with D possibly matching TRBD1 (5 bases). The CDR3 is 16 residues long. Germline V CDR1 and CDR2: SGHTA, FQGNSA. Trimming took off 5 bases at V and 10 bases at J, with 21 bases between the two ends. The CDR3 region is CASSTNPGVGRSPLHF. As DNA, the CDR3 is TGTGCCAGCAGCACCAACCCGGGGGTGGGACGATCACCCCTCCACTTT.

The chain recombines TRBV28 with TRBJ1-2, with 9 nucleotides matching TRBD1. The CDR3 is 14 amino acids. Losses at the gene ends were 5 bases for V and 8 bases for J; bases not matched to a gene: 9. Germline CDR1 is MDHEN and CDR2 is SYDVKM. The CDR3 region is CASSGWDRVRGYTF. DNA of the CDR3: TGTGCCAGCAGTGGTTGGGACAGGGTACGGGGCTACACCTTC.

This rearrangement joins TRBV7-8 to TRBJ1-5; 11 bases line up with TRBD1. The V gene's germline CDR1 is SGHVS and CDR2 FQNEAQ. The V and J ends lost 1 base and 1 base, in that order; junction bases with no gene match: 3. This CDR3 comprises 17 residues. In DNA, the CDR3 is TGTGCCAGCAGCTTAGGGACAGGGGGCTGGAGCAATCAGCCCCAGCATTTT. It codes for CASSLGTGGWSNQPQHF.

The chain uses TRBV7-8 and TRBJ2-7, with D perhaps matching TRBD1 (6 bases). There are 14 residues in the CDR3. Deletions cut 2 bases from V and 3 bases from J, with 11 bases between. Germline V gene lookup returns CDR1 SGHVS and CDR2 FQNEAQ. The CDR3 DNA reads TGTGCCAGCAGCTTATCGTACAGGGACTACGAGCAGTACTTC. Residues: CASSLSYRDYEQYF.

The CDR3 region is CASRPDIPGQGLSQPQHF. CDR3 in DNA: TGTGCCAGCAGACCGGATATACCGGGACAGGGGCTATCACAGCCCCAGCATTTT. This chain joins TRBV2 and TRBJ1-5, with 10 positions matching TRBD1. Trimming took 6 bases from V and 7 from J; bases not matched to a gene: 18. Germline V gene data show CDR1 as SNHLY and CDR2 as FYNNEI. The CDR3 is made up of 18 amino acids.

This clone appeared once. The V call is TRBV7-8, the J call TRBJ1-5; D gene ambiguous. CDR3 size: 13 residues. Germline CDR1 is SGHVS and CDR2 is FQNEAQ. Between the trimmed V and J ends, which lost 5 bases and 8 bases, there was a span of 13 bases. The CDR3 protein is CASSLTDSEPQHF. The DNA for the CDR3 is TGTGCCAGCAGCCTAACAGATTCGGAGCCCCAGCATTTT. Full variable domain (remainder filled in from reference TRBV7-8 and TRBJ1-5): GAGVSQSPRYKVAKRGQDVALRCDPISGHVSLFWYQQALGQGPEFLTYFQNEAQLDKSGLPSDRFFAERPEGSVSTLKIQRTQQEDSAVYLCASSLTDSEPQHFGDGTRLSIL.

The chain links TRBV28 to TRBJ1-5; 9 bases fit TRBD1. The germline CDR1 and CDR2 sequences are MDHEN and SYDVKM. Trimming cost V 1 base and J 6 bases; bases outside gene matches: 7. This CDR3 is built from 16 residues. The DNA for the CDR3 is TGTGCCAGCAGTTTATTTCCCGGGACAGGGCGTCAGCCCCAGCATTTT. Encoded protein: CASSLFPGTGRQPQHF.

This chain uses TRBV18 with TRBJ1-5, with D possibly TRBD1 on 5 matching bases. The CDR3 consists of 15 residues. Germline V gene sequence: CDR1 KGHSH, CDR2 LQKENI. V was clipped by 2 bases and J by 6 bases, with 14 bases between them. The CDR3 bases are TGTGCCAGCTCACCAACTCAGGGCGGGGGTCAGCCCCAGCATTTT. Translation: CASSPTQGGGQPQHF.

The rearrangement joins TRBV5-4 to TRBJ2-5; D possibly uses TRBD1 or TRBD2 (5 bases each). Germline lookup yields CDR1 SGHNT and CDR2 YYREEE (reference sequence). CDR3 length equals 13 residues. V was cut by 5 bases and J by 3 bases, with 11 bases left in between. The DNA of the CDR3 is TGTGCCAGCAGGACCAGGGACGAAGAGACCCAGTACTTC. It is translated as CASRTRDEETQYF.

This chain connects TRBV7-3 to TRBJ2-1; 9 bases fit TRBD1. J lost 3 bases, V lost 2 bases, and 5 bases had no gene match. The CDR3 contains 16 residues. Germline lookup yields CDR1 SGHTA and CDR2 FQGTGA. The CDR3, as DNA: TGTGCCAGCAGCTTACGTCCGGGACAGGGCTACAATGAGCAGTTCTTC. It translates to CASSLRPGQGYNEQFF.

The V and J genes are TRBV27 and TRBJ1-2; D is uncertain. The length of the CDR3 is 13 residues. Germline values: CDR1 MNHEY, CDR2 SMNVEV (reference sequence). V was shortened by 8 bases and J by 0 bases, with 10 bases between the two germline ends. This CDR3 reads CASGLRPNYGYTF. The CDR3 DNA reads TGTGCCAGCGGTCTCAGACCTAACTATGGCTACACCTTC.

The chain links TRBV28 to TRBJ2-5, with TRBD2 identical over 8 bases. This CDR3 has 15 amino acids. The trim removed 5 bases at V and 0 bases at J, leaving 5 bases unmatched. Germline CDR1 is MDHEN and CDR2 is SYDVKM. CDR3 residues: CASSQPSGYQETQYF. The DNA for the CDR3 is TGTGCCAGCAGTCAGCCTAGCGGGTACCAAGAGACCCAGTACTTC.

This rearrangement joins TRBV6-5 to TRBJ2-3, with D perhaps assigned TRBD1 or TRBD2 (5 bases each). The CDR3 contains 16 residues. Germline CDR1 MNHEY, CDR2 SVGAGI. V was trimmed by 0 bases and J by 3 bases, leaving 13 bases between them. CDR3 amino acids: CASSYSGTRNTDTQYF. The CDR3 DNA reads TGTGCCAGCAGTTACTCAGGGACCCGGAATACAGATACGCAGTATTTT.

The chain has TRBV5-1 and TRBJ1-2; D remains unclear. The germline CDR1 and CDR2 sequences are SGHRS and YFSETQ. V lost 6 bases to trimming and J lost 4 bases, with 19 bases between them. The length of the CDR3 is 15 residues. The CDR3 DNA reads as TGCGCCAGCATCCTTACGCCGGCATCAAGCTATGGCTACACCTTC. Protein: CASILTPASSYGYTF. The entire variable domain, with the rest obtained from reference TRBV5-1 and TRBJ1-2, is as follows: KAGVTQTPRYLIKTRGQQVTLSCSPISGHRSVSWYQQTPGQGLQFLFEYFSETQRNKGNFPGRFSGRQFSNSRSEMNVSTLELGDSALYLCASILTPASSYGYTFGSGTRLTVV.

This clone was seen just once. This sequence joins TRBV6-1 and TRBJ1-1; no reliable D call. Germline CDR1 reads MNHNS; CDR2 reads SASEGT. The germline V and J ends were trimmed by 0 bases and 1 base, with 9 bases remaining between them. This CDR3 has 15 residues. The CDR3 DNA reads as TGTGCCAGCAGTGAAGCGGCGGGTAGGAACACTGAAGCTTTCTTT. It encodes CASSEAAGRNTEAFF.

The chain employs TRBV7-9 and TRBJ1-6; possible D gene TRBD1, 5 bases. Germline assignment: CDR1 SEHNR and CDR2 FQNEAQ (reference sequence). CDR3 size: 15 residues. The germline V and J ends were trimmed by 1 base and 1 base, with 5 bases remaining between them. This chain's CDR3 is CASSLEGSYNSPLHF. CDR3 DNA: TGTGCCAGCAGCTTAGAGGGGTCCTATAATTCACCCCTCCACTTT.

The chain carries TRBV19 and TRBJ1-4; D remains ambiguous. The CDR3 is 14 residues long. Trimming removed 3 bases at V and 5 bases at J, with 10 bases between. Germline values: CDR1 LNHDA, CDR2 SQIVND (reference sequence). The CDR3 loop is CASSIRGGNEKLFF. The CDR3 bases are TGTGCCAGTAGTATCCGGGGTGGAAATGAAAAACTGTTTTTT.

This chain joins TRBV19 and TRBJ1-5, with D uncertain. V lost 3 bases and J lost 1, with 10 bases in between. Germline CDR1 and CDR2: LNHDA and SQIVND (reference sequence). This CDR3 contains 15 residues. CDR3 amino acids: CASSMNGPSNQPQHF. CDR3 in DNA: TGTGCCAGTAGTATGAACGGACCGAGCAATCAGCCCCAGCATTTT.

The chain has TRBV4-2 and TRBJ2-7, with no clear D. The CDR3 runs to 12 residues. Germline CDR1 reads LGHNA; CDR2 reads YNFKEQ. V lost 0 bases to trimming and J lost 4 bases, with 4 bases between them. CDR3 amino acids: CASSQEIYEQYF. In DNA, the CDR3 is TGTGCCAGCAGCCAAGAGATATACGAGCAGTACTTC.